This TCR beta chain is drawn from a study of T cell responses to AZD1222 COVID-19 vaccine. General study points: White British people made up most donors, females outnumbered males, and clonal diversity was possibly underestimated.

Trimming removed 4 bases from V and 1 base from J, with 19 bases in between. This CDR3 spans 16 amino acids. CDR1 and CDR2 from the germline V gene are SQVTM and ANQGSEA. Concerning this clone: What it binds is not known.

Libraries were prepared by immunoSEQ multiplex PCR; TCRdb keeps only in-frame clonotypes and omits some of them. This sample has 150,000 to 200,000 clones, with 94% found just once. V is TRBV29-1 and J is TRBJ1-1, with D perhaps TRBD1 (6 bases). The sequences come from peripheral blood, collected on day 0 of AZD1222 vaccination. This sequence was found in an adult in good health. In nucleotides, the CDR3 is TGCAGCGTTGCCCCCCGTTGGGACACAGCGAACACTGAAGCTTTCTTT. Translating gives CSVAPRWDTANTEAFF.